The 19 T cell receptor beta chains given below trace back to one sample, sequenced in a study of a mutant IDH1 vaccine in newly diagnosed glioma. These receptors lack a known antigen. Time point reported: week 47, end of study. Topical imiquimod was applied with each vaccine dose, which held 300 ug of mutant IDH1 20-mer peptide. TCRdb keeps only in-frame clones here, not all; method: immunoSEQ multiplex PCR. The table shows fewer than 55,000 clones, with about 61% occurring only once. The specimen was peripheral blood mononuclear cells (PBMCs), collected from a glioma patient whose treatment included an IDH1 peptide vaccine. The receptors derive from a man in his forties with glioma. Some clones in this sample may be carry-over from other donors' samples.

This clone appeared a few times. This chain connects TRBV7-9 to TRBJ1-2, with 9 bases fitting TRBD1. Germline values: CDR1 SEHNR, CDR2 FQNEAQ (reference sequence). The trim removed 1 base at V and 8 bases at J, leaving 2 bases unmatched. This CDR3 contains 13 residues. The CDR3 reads CASSLGGQGGYTF. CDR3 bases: TGTGCCAGCAGCTTAGGGGGACAGGGAGGCTACACCTTC.

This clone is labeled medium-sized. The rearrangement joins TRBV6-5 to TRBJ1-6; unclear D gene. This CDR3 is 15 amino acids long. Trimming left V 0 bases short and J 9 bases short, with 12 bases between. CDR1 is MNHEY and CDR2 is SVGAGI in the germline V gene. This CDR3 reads CASSYSREEGSPLHF. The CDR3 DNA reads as TGTGCCAGCAGTTACTCAAGGGAAGAGGGTTCACCCCTCCACTTT.

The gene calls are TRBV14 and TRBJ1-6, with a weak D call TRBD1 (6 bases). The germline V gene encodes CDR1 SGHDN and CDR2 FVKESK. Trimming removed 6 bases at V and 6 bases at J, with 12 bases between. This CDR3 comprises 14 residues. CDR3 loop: CASSQRGSNSPLHF. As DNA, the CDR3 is TGTGCCAGCAGTCAAAGGGGGTCTAATTCACCCCTCCACTTT. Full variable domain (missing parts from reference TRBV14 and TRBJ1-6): EAGVTQFPSHSVIEKGQTVTLRCDPISGHDNLYWYRRVMGKEIKFLLHFVKESKQDESGMPNNRFLAERTGGTYSTLKVQPAELEDSGVYFCASSQRGSNSPLHFGNGTRLTVT.

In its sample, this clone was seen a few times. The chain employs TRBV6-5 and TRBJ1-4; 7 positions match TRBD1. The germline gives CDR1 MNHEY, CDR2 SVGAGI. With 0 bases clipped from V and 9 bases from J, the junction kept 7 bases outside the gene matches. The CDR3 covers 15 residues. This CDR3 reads CASSYSRDRNQKLFF. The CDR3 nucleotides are TGTGCCAGCAGTTACTCGAGGGACAGAAATCAAAAACTGTTTTTT.

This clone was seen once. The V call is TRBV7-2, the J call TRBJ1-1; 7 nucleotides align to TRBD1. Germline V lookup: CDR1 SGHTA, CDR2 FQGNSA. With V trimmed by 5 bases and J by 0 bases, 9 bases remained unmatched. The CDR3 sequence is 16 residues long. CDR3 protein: CASSPSGQKVNTEAFF. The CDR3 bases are TGTGCCAGCAGCCCCTCGGGACAGAAGGTGAACACTGAAGCTTTCTTT. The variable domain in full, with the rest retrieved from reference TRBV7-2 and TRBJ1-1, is GAGVSQSPSNKVTEKGKDVELRCDPISGHTALYWYRQSLGQGLEFLIYFQGNSAPDKSGLPSDRFSAERTGGSVSTLTIQRTQQEDSAVYLCASSPSGQKVNTEAFFGQGTRLTVV.

In DNA, the CDR3 is TGCGCCAGCAGTGAGGTGGGGGCAGGGCCTCACACTGAAGCTTTCTTT. It specifies CASSEVGAGPHTEAFF. The V gene is TRBV10-2, the J gene TRBJ1-1; a weak D match, TRBD1 (6 bases). CDR1 WSHSY and CDR2 SAAADI come from the germline V gene. CDR3 length equals 16 residues. Trimming pared 2 bases from V and 3 bases from J, leaving 16 bases between.

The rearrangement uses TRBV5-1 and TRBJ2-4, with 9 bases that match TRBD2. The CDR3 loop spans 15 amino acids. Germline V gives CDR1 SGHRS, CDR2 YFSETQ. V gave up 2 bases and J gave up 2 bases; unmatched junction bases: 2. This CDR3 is CASSFLAGTKNIQYF. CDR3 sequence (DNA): TGCGCCAGCAGCTTTCTAGCGGGGACCAAAAACATTCAGTACTTC.

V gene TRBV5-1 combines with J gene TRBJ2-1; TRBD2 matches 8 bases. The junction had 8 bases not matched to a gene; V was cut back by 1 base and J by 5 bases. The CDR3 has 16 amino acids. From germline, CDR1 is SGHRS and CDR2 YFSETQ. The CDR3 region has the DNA TGCGCCAGCAGCTTGAGAGGACTAGCAGTCGACAATGAGCAGTTCTTC. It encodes CASSLRGLAVDNEQFF.

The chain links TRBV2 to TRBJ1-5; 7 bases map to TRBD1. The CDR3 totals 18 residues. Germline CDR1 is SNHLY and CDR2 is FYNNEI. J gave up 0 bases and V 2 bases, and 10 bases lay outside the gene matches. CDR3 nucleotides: TGTGCCAGCAGTGAACTTCATGGACAGGTATATAGCAATCAGCCCCAGCATTTT. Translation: CASSELHGQVYSNQPQHF. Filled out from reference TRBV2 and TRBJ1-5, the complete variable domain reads EPEVTQTPSHQVTQMGQEVILRCVPISNHLYFYWYRQILGQKVEFLVSFYNNEISEKSEIFDDQFSVERPDGSNFTLKIRSTKLEDSAMYFCASSELHGQVYSNQPQHFGDGTRLSIL.

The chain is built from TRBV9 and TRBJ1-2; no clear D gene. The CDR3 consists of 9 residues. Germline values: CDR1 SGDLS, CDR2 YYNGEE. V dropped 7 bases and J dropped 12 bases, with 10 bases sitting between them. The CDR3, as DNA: TGTGCCAGCCCGGGCTGGGACACCTTC. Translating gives CASPGWDTF. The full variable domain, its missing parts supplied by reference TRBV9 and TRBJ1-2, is DSGVTQTPKHLITATGQRVTLRCSPRSGDLSVYWYQQSLDQGLQFLIQYYNGEERAKGNILERFSAQQFPDLHSELNLSSLELGDSALYFCASPGWDTFGSGTRLTVV.

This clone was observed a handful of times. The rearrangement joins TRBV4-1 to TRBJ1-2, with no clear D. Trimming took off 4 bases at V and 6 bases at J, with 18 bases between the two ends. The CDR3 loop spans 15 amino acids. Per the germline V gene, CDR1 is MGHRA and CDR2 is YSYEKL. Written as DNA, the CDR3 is TGCGCCAGCAGCCCTGGTGAAGTCAGGTTGGATGGCTACACCTTC. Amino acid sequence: CASSPGEVRLDGYTF.

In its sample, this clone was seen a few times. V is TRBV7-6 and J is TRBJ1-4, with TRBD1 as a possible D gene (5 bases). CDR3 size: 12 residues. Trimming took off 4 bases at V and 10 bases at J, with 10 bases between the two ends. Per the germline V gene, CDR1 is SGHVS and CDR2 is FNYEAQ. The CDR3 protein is CASSSERGKLFF. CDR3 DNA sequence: TGTGCCAGCAGCTCCGAAAGGGGAAAACTGTTTTTT.

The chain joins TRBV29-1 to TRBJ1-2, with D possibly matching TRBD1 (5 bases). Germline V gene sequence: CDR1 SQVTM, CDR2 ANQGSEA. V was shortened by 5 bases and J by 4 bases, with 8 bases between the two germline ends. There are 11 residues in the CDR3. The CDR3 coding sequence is TGCAGCGTTTGGGACGGCTATGGCTACACCTTC. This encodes CSVWDGYGYTF.

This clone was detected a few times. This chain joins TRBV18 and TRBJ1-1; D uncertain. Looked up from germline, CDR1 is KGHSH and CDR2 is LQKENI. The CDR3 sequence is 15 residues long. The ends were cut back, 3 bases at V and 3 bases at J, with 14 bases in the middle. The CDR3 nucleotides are TGTGCCAGCTCACCGGGTTTCAGGATGGACACTGAAGCTTTCTTT. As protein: CASSPGFRMDTEAFF.

The CDR3 DNA follows: TGTGCCAGCTCACCACCGGGCCGAGGAGGGGGCCAAGAGACCCAGTACTTC. It is translated as CASSPPGRGGGQETQYF. V usage is TRBV18 and J usage is TRBJ2-5; D is perhaps TRBD1 or TRBD2 (6 bases each). With 0 bases removed from V and 1 base from J, the gap between germline ends came to 15 bases. Germline CDR1 KGHSH, CDR2 LQKENI. The CDR3 length is 17 residues. Filled out from reference TRBV18 and TRBJ2-5, the complete variable domain reads NAGVMQNPRHLVRRRGQEARLRCSPMKGHSHVYWYRQLPEEGLKFMVYLQKENIIDESGMPKERFSAEFPKEGPSILRIQQVVRGDSAAYFCASSPPGRGGGQETQYFGPGTRLLVL.

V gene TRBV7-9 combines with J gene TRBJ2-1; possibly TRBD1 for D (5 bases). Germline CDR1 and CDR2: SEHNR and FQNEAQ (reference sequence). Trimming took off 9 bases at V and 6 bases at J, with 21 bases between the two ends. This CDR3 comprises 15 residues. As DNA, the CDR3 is TGTGCCAGTAGCCCACCTTTCAGGGTTGGCAATGAGCAGTTCTTC. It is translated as CASSPPFRVGNEQFF.

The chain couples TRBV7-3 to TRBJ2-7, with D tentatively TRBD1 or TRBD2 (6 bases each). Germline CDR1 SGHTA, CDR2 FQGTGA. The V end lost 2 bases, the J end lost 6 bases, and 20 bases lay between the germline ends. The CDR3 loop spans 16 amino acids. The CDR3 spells CASSLGGPSYLSEQYF. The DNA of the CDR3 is TGTGCCAGCAGCTTAGGGGGGCCCTCCTACCTCTCCGAGCAGTACTTC. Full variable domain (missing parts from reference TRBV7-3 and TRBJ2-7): GAGVSQTPSNKVTEKGKYVELRCDPISGHTALYWYRQSLGQGPEFLIYFQGTGAADDSGLPNDRFFAVRPEGSVSTLKIQRTERGDSAVYLCASSLGGPSYLSEQYFGPGTRLTVT.

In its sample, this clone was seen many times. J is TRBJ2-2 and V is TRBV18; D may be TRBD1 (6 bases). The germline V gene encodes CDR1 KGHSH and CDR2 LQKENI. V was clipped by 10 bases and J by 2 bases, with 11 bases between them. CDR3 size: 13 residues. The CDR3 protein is CATGQRNTGELFF. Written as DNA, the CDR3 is TGTGCCACCGGACAGAGAAACACCGGGGAGCTGTTTTTT.

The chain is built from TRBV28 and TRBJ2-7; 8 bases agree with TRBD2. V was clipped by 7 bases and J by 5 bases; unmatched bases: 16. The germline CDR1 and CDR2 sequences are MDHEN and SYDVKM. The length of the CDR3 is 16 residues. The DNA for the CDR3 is TGTGCCAGCACGTTTCCGGGGGGGGCAGGGCTCCACGAGCAGTACTTC. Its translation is CASTFPGGAGLHEQYF. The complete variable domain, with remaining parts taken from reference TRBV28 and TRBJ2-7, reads DVKVTQSSRYLVKRTGEKVFLECVQDMDHENMFWYRQDPGLGLRLIYFSYDVKMKEKGDIPEGYSVSREKKERFSLILESASTNQTSMYLCASTFPGGAGLHEQYFGPGTRLTVT.